The 14 T cell receptor beta chains presented below share a single source sample, sequenced in a study of HIV-infected patients and healthy controls. The repertoire came from unfractionated whole blood and reflected all unsorted peripheral T cells. About 450 ng RNA was reverse transcribed with alpha and beta constant-region primers. Separate chain-specific third strand synthesis with multiplexing indices produced the alpha and beta libraries. TCRdb processed the 5' RACE reads anew with MiXCR; each CDR3 protein has one entry. The sample includes around 20,000 distinct CDR3 sequences, about 9.4% of them seen just once. Sequenced sample: blood. These TCRs come from an adult in good health.

The chain uses TRBV18 and TRBJ1-1; tentatively, D is TRBD1 (5 bases). This CDR3 has 14 residues. The germline V gene encodes CDR1 KGHSH and CDR2 LQKENI. V gave up 5 bases and J gave up 6 bases, with 16 bases separating them. Written as DNA, the CDR3 is TGTGCCAGCTCAGAAGGGACCTCCGGTCCTGAAGCTTTCTTT. Amino acids: CASSEGTSGPEAFF.

In its sample, this clonotype was seen a few times. The chain carries TRBV11-2 and TRBJ2-5; D is unresolved. This CDR3 spans 12 amino acids. Trimming took off 5 bases at V and 5 bases at J, with 9 bases between the two ends. Per germline, CDR1 SGHAT and CDR2 FQNNGV. The CDR3 DNA reads TGTGCCAGCAGCAAAACCCTGGAGACCCAGTACTTC. The encoded protein is CASSKTLETQYF.

This clonotype was detected many times. The chain combines TRBV25-1 with TRBJ1-2, with 8 bases fitting TRBD1. The CDR3 length is 13 residues. V trimming: 6 bases; J trimming: 8 bases; junction bases outside the gene matches: 8. The germline V gene encodes CDR1 MGHDK and CDR2 SYGVNS. The CDR3 protein is CASRAGTGGGYTF. As DNA, the CDR3 is TGTGCCAGCAGGGCCGGGACAGGAGGAGGCTACACCTTC.

This sequence joins TRBV4-1 and TRBJ2-3; unclear D gene. V was clipped by 0 bases and J by 0 bases, with 4 bases between them. Germline V gives CDR1 MGHRA, CDR2 YSYEKL. CDR3 length: 14 amino acids. The chain's CDR3 is CASSQEGSTDTQYF. The CDR3 coding sequence is TGCGCCAGCAGCCAAGAAGGGAGCACAGATACGCAGTATTTT.

The count of this clonotype is one. This sequence joins TRBV2 and TRBJ2-7; 10 nucleotides agree with TRBD1. Germline CDR1 is SNHLY and CDR2 is FYNNEI. J lost 3 bases, V lost 6 bases, and 8 bases had no gene match. The CDR3 sequence is 15 residues long. The CDR3 spells CASRRQGAPLYEQYF. CDR3 in DNA: TGTGCCAGCAGGCGACAGGGGGCGCCCCTCTACGAGCAGTACTTC.

This clonotype was observed many times. CDR3 amino acids: CSALFGLADTQYF. The CDR3, as DNA: TGCAGTGCGCTATTCGGACTAGCAGATACGCAGTATTTT. The chain employs TRBV20-1 and TRBJ2-3; TRBD2 matches 7 bases. The CDR3 runs 13 residues. The trim removed 6 bases at V and 4 bases at J, leaving 7 bases unmatched. Germline V CDR1 and CDR2: DFQATT, SNEGSKA (reference sequence).

There are many counts of this clonotype. The V and J genes are TRBV4-2 and TRBJ2-1; TRBD1 is a possible D gene (5 bases). CDR1 and CDR2 from the germline V gene are LGHNA and YNFKEQ. The length of the CDR3 is 15 residues. V shed 1 base and J shed 5 bases, with 12 bases lying between them. The CDR3 sequence is CASSQAPGRDNEQFF. The CDR3, as DNA: TGTGCCAGCAGCCAAGCCCCAGGCAGGGACAATGAGCAGTTCTTC.

This clonotype is medium-sized within its sample. This chain links TRBV5-1 with TRBJ2-6; maybe TRBD2 (6 bases). The CDR3 extends over 17 amino acids. Deletions cut 0 bases from V and 3 bases from J, with 13 bases between. Germline V gives CDR1 SGHRS, CDR2 YFSETQ. The CDR3 spells CASSLAYLGGGANVLTF. In nucleotides, the CDR3 is TGCGCCAGCAGCTTGGCGTACTTGGGAGGTGGGGCCAACGTCCTGACTTTC. Using reference TRBV5-1 and TRBJ2-6 for the parts outside the CDR3, the full variable domain is KAGVTQTPRYLIKTRGQQVTLSCSPISGHRSVSWYQQTPGQGLQFLFEYFSETQRNKGNFPGRFSGRQFSNSRSEMNVSTLELGDSALYLCASSLAYLGGGANVLTFGAGSRLTVL.

The chain has TRBV29-1 and TRBJ2-1, with 8 nucleotides matching TRBD2. The CDR3 covers 12 residues. The V segment lost 6 bases and the J segment 15 bases; nucleotides outside the gene matches: 13. CDR1 SQVTM and CDR2 ANQGSEA come from the germline V gene. Written as DNA, the CDR3 is TGCAGCGTGACCGGGACTAGTCCCGTTCCGTTCTTC. This translates into CSVTGTSPVPFF.

This clonotype appeared many times. The chain is built from TRBV28 and TRBJ2-3, with D hard to call. V lost 5 bases and J lost 3, with 6 bases in between. The CDR3 extends over 12 amino acids. Per germline, CDR1 MDHEN and CDR2 SYDVKM. The CDR3 coding sequence is TGTGCCAGCAGTCAAATGACAGATACGCAGTATTTT. Protein product: CASSQMTDTQYF.

This clonotype showed up many times. The V and J genes are TRBV6-5 and TRBJ1-4; TRBD1 matches at 7 bases. Trimming cost V 6 bases and J 2 bases; bases outside gene matches: 3. Germline-derived CDR1 and CDR2 are MNHEY and SVGAGI. The CDR3 sequence is 14 residues long. For the CDR3, the DNA is TGTGCCAGCAGGACAGGGTCTACTAATGAAAAACTGTTTTTT. Translated, it gives CASRTGSTNEKLFF.

Ten or more counts support this clonotype. V usage is TRBV6-5 and J usage is TRBJ2-3, with 8 nucleotides matching TRBD1. Germline CDR1 reads MNHEY; CDR2 reads SVGAGI. The CDR3 totals 18 residues. V shed 6 bases, J shed 0 bases, and the junction held 14 bases outside the gene matches. CDR3 DNA sequence: TGTGCCAGCAGCCGCACCACAGGGGGACCTTGGAGCACAGATACGCAGTATTTT. Protein product: CASSRTTGGPWSTDTQYF.

This clonotype appeared many times. This sequence joins TRBV28 and TRBJ2-3; perhaps TRBD1 as D (5 bases). Deletions cut 7 bases from V and 4 bases from J, with 12 bases between. The CDR3 is 13 amino acids. Germline CDR1 is MDHEN and CDR2 is SYDVKM. CDR3: CASNLRVSDTQYF. The CDR3 nucleotides read TGTGCCAGCAATCTCAGGGTCTCAGATACGCAGTATTTT.

This clonotype is deemed medium-sized. The V and J genes are TRBV28 and TRBJ2-7; no definite D call. V lost 5 bases, J lost 9 bases, and 26 bases lay in between. The CDR3 contains 16 residues. Germline CDR1 reads MDHEN; CDR2 reads SYDVKM. Here the CDR3 DNA reads TGTGCCAGCAGTGTAAAGGGATCGGAATCGCCCTTTAGGCAGTACTTC. Encoded protein: CASSVKGSESPFRQYF.